This passage covers 7 T cell receptor beta chains from one sample sequenced in a study of chronic HIV infection and antiretroviral therapy. TCRdb ran MiXCR on the 5' RACE reads and lists one entry per CDR3 protein. The sample holds 40,000 to 50,000 distinct CDR3 sequences, about 20% seen once. Material for sequencing was peripheral blood. These receptors were taken from an adult who had HIV and had not received antiretroviral therapy, or was an uninfected healthy control (not recorded which).

As concerns this clonotype: It is unclear where the CDR3 begins or ends on the DNA, so no DNA is shown, and the CDR3 is as TCRdb lists it. The chain is built from TRBV20-1 and TRBJ2-1; TRBD1, as called in the table, went unchecked against the DNA. CDR1 and CDR2 (germline): DFQATT, SNEGSKA (reference sequence). The CDR3 extends over 15 residues, inclusive of both ends. The CDR3 protein is CSGQRVAIGSGPPFF.

The chain couples TRBV28 to TRBJ2-7; D possibly corresponds to TRBD2 (5 bases). Trimming stripped 2 bases from V and 9 bases from J, with 17 bases between. CDR3 length: 14 amino acids. CDR1 is MDHEN and CDR2 is SYDVKM in the germline V gene. The DNA for the CDR3 is TGTGCCAGCAGTTTACCTAGCCCTCCCGGGTGGCAGTACTTC. This sequence encodes CASSLPSPPGWQYF.

The chain combines TRBV5-4 with TRBJ2-5; D is perhaps TRBD1 (6 bases). Per germline, CDR1 SGHNT and CDR2 YYREEE (reference sequence). V was shortened by 4 bases and J by 9 bases, with 16 bases between the two germline ends. This CDR3 has 13 amino acids. CDR3 DNA: TGTGCCAGCAGCCGCAGGGGCCCAGGGTCCCAGTACTTC. It is translated as CASSRRGPGSQYF.

The rearrangement links TRBV28 to TRBJ2-7; 12 bases are a match to TRBD2. Germline V gene sequence: CDR1 MDHEN, CDR2 SYDVKM. The CDR3 covers 16 residues. Unmatched junction bases numbered 7, after V lost 5 bases and J lost 2 bases. CDR3 in DNA: TGTGCCAGCAGTCCCGGACTAGCGGGATCCCCCTACGAGCAGTACTTC. Protein product: CASSPGLAGSPYEQYF.

The chain recombines TRBV29-1 with TRBJ2-7; TRBD2 might be the D (6 bases). The ends were cut back, 4 bases at V and 1 base at J, with 17 bases in the middle. This CDR3 has 15 amino acids. Germline CDR1 SQVTM, CDR2 ANQGSEA. The CDR3 nucleotides read TGCAGCGTTGCCCTAGCGCCCTCGGAATCCTACGAGCAGTACTTC. This codes for CSVALAPSESYEQYF.

This clonotype was found a few times. V gene TRBV20-1 combines with J gene TRBJ2-3; D possibly corresponds to TRBD1 (5 bases). This CDR3 comprises 13 residues. The V gene's germline CDR1 is DFQATT and CDR2 SNEGSKA (reference sequence). The ends were cut back, 6 bases at V and 4 bases at J, with 14 bases in the middle. As DNA, the CDR3 is TGCAGTGCGGACCCCAGGACATCAGATACGCAGTATTTT. It translates to CSADPRTSDTQYF.

This clonotype was seen only a few times. J is TRBJ2-7 and V is TRBV20-1, with a possible D match to TRBD1 (6 bases). In germline, CDR1 is DFQATT, CDR2 SNEGSKA (reference sequence). CDR3 length: 16 amino acids. V dropped 3 bases and J dropped 0 bases, with 18 bases sitting between them. In DNA, the CDR3 is TGCAGTGCTAGGTTCCATCGGGCAGGGGACTCCTACGAGCAGTACTTC. This encodes CSARFHRAGDSYEQYF.